This entry describes one T cell receptor (beta chain). This sample stems from a study of blood T cell repertoires in COVID-19. Across the whole study: Some COVID-19 samples were acute and others convalescent; all came from the United States, Italy and Spain. In each case, the material was cDNA or gDNA derived from T cells, B-cell-depleted T cells, or PBMCs.

Looked up from germline, CDR1 is LNHDA and CDR2 is SQIVND (reference sequence). The CDR3 is 15 amino acids. Trimming cost V 5 bases and J 3 bases; bases outside gene matches: 7. Authors' processing steps: Reference gene primer amplification gave estimated nucleated cell counts. Only in-frame clones appear in the TCRdb table, and some are missing; sequencing was by immunoSEQ multiplex PCR. For V, J and clone size, that table is used; D and trimming come from the DNA. The sample has about 73,000 clones; around 80% are singletons. Sequencing input: peripheral blood. This TCR came from a man over 45 with active COVID-19. The V gene is TRBV19, the J gene TRBJ1-5; TRBD1 agrees at 7 bases. The CDR3 spells CASSFQGVLNQPQHF. DNA of the CDR3: TGTGCCAGTAGTTTTCAGGGGGTCCTCAATCAGCCCCAGCATTTT.